Presented here are 10 T cell receptor beta chains from one specimen sequenced in a study of shared clonotypes between healthy human individuals (dated by TCRdb to about 2020). To prepare the library, the immunoSEQ multiplex PCR assay was applied. TCRdb took this table from immuneACCESS and kept in-frame rearrangements with V and J called. Such tables lack part of the clones; where checked against another copy, unresolved V genes explain under half of the gap, and the rest is unexplained. In this sample the table shows around 940,000 clones, more than 75% of which occur a single time. The ten top clones hold over 1.3% of the sample. The sample consisted of memory CD4+ T cells sorted from blood. Sample cell subset or site, as interpreted from the label and publication: CD45RA-negative fraction. The receptors derive from a young man in good health.

At least ten counts were recorded for this clone. CDR3 loop: CSVEDRRGGYTF. The DNA for the CDR3 is TGCAGCGTTGAAGACAGGAGAGGAGGCTACACCTTC. The chain joins TRBV29-1 to TRBJ1-2; D is ambiguous. This CDR3 has 12 amino acids. Trimming took off 0 bases at V and 8 bases at J, with 10 bases between the two ends. Germline V gene data show CDR1 as SQVTM and CDR2 as ANQGSEA.

The rearrangement uses TRBV7-2 and TRBJ1-1; weak D call: TRBD1 (5 bases). Germline CDR1 reads SGHTA; CDR2 reads FQGNSA. Trimming removed 5 bases from V and 4 bases from J, with 17 bases in between. The CDR3 is 15 residues long. CDR3 sequence (DNA): TGTGCCAGCAGCCCGGTGGAAGGGGTCCCCACTGAAGCTTTCTTT. It yields the protein CASSPVEGVPTEAFF.

The rearrangement uses TRBV18 and TRBJ1-3; 7 bases map to TRBD1. Germline CDR1 reads KGHSH; CDR2 reads LQKENI. This CDR3 contains 15 residues. The V gene end was trimmed by 1 base and the J gene end by 4 bases; junction bases not matched to a gene: 4. CDR3 loop: CASSPLIGGGNTIYF. Written as DNA, the CDR3 is TGTGCCAGCTCACCACTGATAGGGGGCGGAAACACCATATATTTT.

This clone was counted at least ten times. This chain links TRBV5-1 with TRBJ2-1; D remains ambiguous. Germline lookup yields CDR1 SGHRS and CDR2 YFSETQ. The CDR3 spans 13 residues. V lost 4 bases and J 6 bases, leaving 11 bases between the germline ends. The CDR3 coding sequence is TGCGCCAGCAGCCCCCAATTGTTCAATGAGCAGTTCTTC. Its protein product is CASSPQLFNEQFF.

Regarding this clone: Sequence at one end of the junction differs from germline and may be a read error. This chain links TRBV7-7 with TRBJ2-5; no clear D. The CDR3 sequence is 13 residues long. Germline lookup yields CDR1 SSHAT and CDR2 FNYEAQ (reference sequence). The CDR3 region is CASSLDPLGTQYF. CDR3 nucleotides: TGTGCTAGCAGCTTGGACCCCTTGGGGACCCAGTACTTC.

The table lists this clone with many counts. The V and J genes are TRBV5-1 and TRBJ2-7; 7 nucleotides match TRBD1. The germline V gene encodes CDR1 SGHRS and CDR2 YFSETQ. The trim removed 1 base at V and 1 base at J, leaving 5 bases unmatched. The CDR3 runs 15 residues. CDR3 sequence (DNA): TGCGCCAGCAGCTTGAAAGGGGGCGCATCCTACGAGCAGTACTTC. Protein: CASSLKGGASYEQYF.

This chain links TRBV10-3 with TRBJ1-6, with 9 bases identical to TRBD1. Germline assignment: CDR1 ENHRY and CDR2 SYGVKD. V was pared by 0 bases and J by 7 bases, with 7 bases of the junction left unmatched. The CDR3 extends over 17 amino acids. The CDR3 is CAISESTRTGVNSPLHF. CDR3 DNA: TGTGCCATCAGTGAGTCCACCCGGACAGGGGTCAATTCACCCCTCCACTTT.

J is TRBJ1-1 and V is TRBV29-1; D is ambiguous. Germline CDR1 reads SQVTM; CDR2 reads ANQGSEA. This CDR3 comprises 13 residues. Trimming removed 7 bases at V and 1 base at J, with 13 bases between. DNA for the CDR3: TGCAGCGGGGGAGGGCAGTCGAACACTGAAGCTTTCTTT. This gives the protein CSGGGQSNTEAFF.

The chain joins TRBV9 to TRBJ2-2; 8 nucleotides match TRBD2. This CDR3 comprises 13 residues. J gave up 7 bases and V 6 bases, and 5 bases lay outside the gene matches. Germline V CDR1 and CDR2: SGDLS, YYNGEE. The CDR3 reads CASNSGAGGELFF. The DNA of the CDR3 is TGTGCCAGCAATAGCGGGGCCGGCGGGGAGCTGTTTTTT.

This chain joins TRBV5-1 and TRBJ2-1; D is perhaps TRBD1 (5 bases). Germline assignment: CDR1 SGHRS and CDR2 YFSETQ. The CDR3 contains 15 residues. V was shortened by 2 bases and J by 0 bases, with 9 bases between the two germline ends. The CDR3 reads CASSFTGDSYNEQFF. Written as DNA, the CDR3 is TGCGCCAGCAGCTTTACAGGAGACTCCTACAATGAGCAGTTCTTC.